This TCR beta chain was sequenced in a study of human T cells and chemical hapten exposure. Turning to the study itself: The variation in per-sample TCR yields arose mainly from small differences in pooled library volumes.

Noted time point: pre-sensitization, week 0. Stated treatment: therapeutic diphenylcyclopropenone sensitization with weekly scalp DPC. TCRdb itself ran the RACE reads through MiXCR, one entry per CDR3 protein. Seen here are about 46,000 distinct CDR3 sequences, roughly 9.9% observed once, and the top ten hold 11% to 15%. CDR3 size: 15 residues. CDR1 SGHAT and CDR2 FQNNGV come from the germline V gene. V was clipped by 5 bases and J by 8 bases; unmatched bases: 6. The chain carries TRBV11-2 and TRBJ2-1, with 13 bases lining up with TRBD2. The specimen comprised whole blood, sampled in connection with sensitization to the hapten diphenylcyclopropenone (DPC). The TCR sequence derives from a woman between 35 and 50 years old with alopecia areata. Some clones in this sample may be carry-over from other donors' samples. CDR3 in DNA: TGTGCCAGCAGCGCACTAGCGGGGGGGTGGTATGAGCAGTTCTTC. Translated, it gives CASSALAGGWYEQFF.